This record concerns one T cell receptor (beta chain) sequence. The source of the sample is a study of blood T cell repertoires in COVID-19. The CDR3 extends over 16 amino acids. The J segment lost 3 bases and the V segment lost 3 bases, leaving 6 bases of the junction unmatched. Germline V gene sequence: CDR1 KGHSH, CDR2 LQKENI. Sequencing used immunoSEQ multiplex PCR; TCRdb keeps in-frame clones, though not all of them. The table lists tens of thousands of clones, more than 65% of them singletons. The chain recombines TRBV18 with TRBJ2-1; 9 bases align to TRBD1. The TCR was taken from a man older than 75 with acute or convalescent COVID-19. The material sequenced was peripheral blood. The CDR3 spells CASSPRTGDHYNEQFF. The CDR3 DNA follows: TGTGCCAGCTCACCGCGGACAGGGGATCACTACAATGAGCAGTTCTTC.